Sequencing of this TCR beta chain was carried out in a study of blood T cell repertoires in COVID-19. Across the whole study: Whether acute or convalescent, the COVID-19 samples came from the United States, Italy and Spain. Sources were T cells, B-cell-depleted T cells, or PBMCs; the material itself was cDNA or gDNA.

In germline, CDR1 is MNHEY, CDR2 SMNVEV (reference sequence). This CDR3 comprises 15 residues. The V gene lost 5 bases and the J gene lost 0 bases, with 11 bases spanning the gap. In the original workflow: Estimation of nucleated cell counts was performed using reference gene primer amplification. The protocol was immunoSEQ multiplex PCR, while the TCRdb copy is restricted to in-frame clones and leaves out a portion. V and J calls and clone size are given by that table; D and trimming were obtained from the DNA. The data show around 250,000 clones, roughly 80% seen once. Sequenced material: peripheral blood. This TCR was sampled from a young woman with acute or convalescent COVID-19. The chain couples TRBV27 to TRBJ1-5, with TRBD1 as a possible D gene (5 bases). The CDR3 bases are TGTGCCAGCAGTGATCAGGGTTATAGCAATCAGCCCCAGCATTTT. Its translation: CASSDQGYSNQPQHF.